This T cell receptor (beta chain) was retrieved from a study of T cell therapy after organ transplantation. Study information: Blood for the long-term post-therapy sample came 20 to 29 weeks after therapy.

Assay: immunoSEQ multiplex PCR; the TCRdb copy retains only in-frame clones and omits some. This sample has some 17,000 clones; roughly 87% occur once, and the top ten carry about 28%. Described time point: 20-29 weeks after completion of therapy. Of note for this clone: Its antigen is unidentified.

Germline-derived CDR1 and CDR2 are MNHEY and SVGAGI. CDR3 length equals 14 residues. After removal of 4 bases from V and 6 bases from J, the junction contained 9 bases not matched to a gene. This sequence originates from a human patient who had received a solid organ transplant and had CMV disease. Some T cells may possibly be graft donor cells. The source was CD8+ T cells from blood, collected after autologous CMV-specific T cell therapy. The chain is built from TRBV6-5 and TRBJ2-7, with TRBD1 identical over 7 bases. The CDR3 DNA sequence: TGTGCCAGCAGTTCGCAAGGGACAGTCGCCGAGCAGTACTTC. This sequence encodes CASSSQGTVAEQYF.